This is a list of T cell receptor beta chains from one sample in a study of CDR3 diversity in severe acne. TCRdb reprocessed the PCR reads with MiXCR, giving one entry per CDR3 protein. The table has some 90,000 distinct CDR3 sequences, about 53% seen once. Sequencing used blood. The receptors stem from a male donor with severe acne vulgaris. The conserved cysteine and the conserved F or W are not part of the CDR3 here. Size is stated for part of the rows, as once, few or many counts, or as a class when the clone is expanded.

j_gene	len	v_gene	abundance	CDR3aa
TRBJ1-2	11	TRBV5-6	.	ASSLIVSKGYT
TRBJ1-5	11	TRBV2	.	ASMNREGQPQH
TRBJ1-2	9	TRBV30	few	VSSDSYGYT
TRBJ1-2	9	TRBV24-1	many	ATSLQGDYT
TRBJ2-6	14	TRBV7-9	.	ASSPGTGSGANVLT
TRBJ2-2	11	TRBV7-6	once	ASSRDGGGELF
TRBJ1-2	13	TRBV2	.	ASSPHRGRDYGYT
TRBJ2-7	10	TRBV29-1	.	SVERRPYGQY
TRBJ2-7	12	TRBV20-1	.	SARDRDRSYEQY
TRBJ2-7	15	TRBV15	.	ATSRAAGLVWEYEQY
TRBJ2-7	11	TRBV20-1	.	SARGWVSYEQY
TRBJ2-5	10	TRBV6-2/TRBV6-3	.	AISDRVETQY
TRBJ1-1	12	TRBV2	many	ASRGTGGLPEAF
TRBJ2-7	12	TRBV27	.	ASSFDTSSYEQY
TRBJ2-5	15	TRBV12-5	many	ASGLVPRQRGAETQY
TRBJ1-1	11	TRBV5-8	many	ASSQQGSTEAF
TRBJ2-1	13	TRBV6-5	many	ASSSVPNLENEQF
TRBJ1-2	13	TRBV10-3	.	AISETGGASGGYT
TRBJ2-7	12	TRBV10-3	.	AISATSGTDEQY
TRBJ2-3	14	TRBV29-1	many	SAPGGRGGETDTQY
TRBJ2-7	10	TRBV29-1	few	SAGQSFYEQY
TRBJ2-5	14	TRBV15	few	ATSRWDGRQGETQY
TRBJ1-1	10	TRBV12-3/TRBV12-4	.	ASSPGGTEAF